This record concerns one T cell receptor (beta chain) sequence. The same CDR3 can be traced to other DNA sequences in this sample. These data are taken from a study of shared T cell receptors in the human thymus. Profiling relied on immunoSEQ multiplex PCR, and the TCRdb table lists in-frame clones only, not all of them. The data hold 700,000 or so clones, with 80% to 90% observed a single time. The junction had 3 bases not matched to a gene; V was cut back by 5 bases and J by 3 bases. Germline V gene lookup returns CDR1 SGHTA and CDR2 FQGTGA. This CDR3 spans 13 amino acids. This sample also belongs to another study, concerning human thymus T cells. That source reports: The donors were infants in Finland with congenital heart defects, otherwise immunologically healthy. Resections were taken during corrective heart surgery, and the thymus tissue came from these. Blood and thymic repertoires both appeared biased in V and J gene usage. Related research examined unrelated individuals and reported that their thymic repertoires overlapped highly.

This chain links TRBV7-3 with TRBJ1-2; TRBD1 matches at 7 bases. Material for sequencing was thymocytes. This clonotype originated in a girl under three years old with a congenital heart defect. The CDR3 loop reads CASSPDRDYGYTF. The CDR3 coding sequence is TGTGCCAGCAGCCCCGACAGGGACTATGGCTACACCTTC.